This TCR beta chain is from a study of T cell responses to AZD1222 COVID-19 vaccine. General study results and limits: Repertoires were obtained solely post-peak T cell response. Clonal diversity was possibly underestimated, and white British individuals and females predominated among donors.

This CDR3 spans 15 amino acids. Germline V CDR1 and CDR2: SNHLY, FYNNEI. V lost 10 bases to trimming and J lost 1 base; unmatched junction nucleotides: 13. As to this clone: Its antigen is undetermined.

Clones were sequenced by immunoSEQ multiplex PCR, and TCRdb holds only the in-frame ones, with some missing. The sample lists fewer than 150,000 clones; about four fifths were seen once. The sample consisted of peripheral blood, taken on day 0 of AZD1222 vaccination. The rearrangement links TRBV2 to TRBJ2-7; 7 positions match TRBD2. The source of this sequence is an adult in good health. CDR3 DNA: TGTGCCACAAAAACCGGGGGGAGTCCTTCCTACGAGCAGTACTTC. As protein: CATKTGGSPSYEQYF. Supplemented by reference TRBV2 and TRBJ2-7, the full variable domain reads EPEVTQTPSHQVTQMGQEVILRCVPISNHLYFYWYRQILGQKVEFLVSFYNNEISEKSEIFDDQFSVERPDGSNFTLKIRSTKLEDSAMYFCATKTGGSPSYEQYFGPGTRLTVT.